This TCR beta chain originates from a study of blood T cell repertoires in COVID-19. Concerning this clone itself: One junction end does not reproduce the germline sequence, and a read error may be involved.

The length of the CDR3 is 14 residues. Germline CDR1 is MNHNS and CDR2 is SASEGT. The repertoire was sequenced with immunoSEQ multiplex PCR; TCRdb's copy has only in-frame clones and lacks some. The sample yields over 300,000 clones, around 87% seen once. This receptor was obtained from a man aged 18 to 30 with active or convalescent COVID-19. The V gene is TRBV6-1, the J gene TRBJ2-1, with 10 positions matching TRBD2. The sequenced sample consisted of peripheral blood. The DNA of the CDR3 is TGTGCCAGCAGTCAAGCGGGGGGGCCTTATGAGCAGTTCTTC. Protein: CASSQAGGPYEQFF.